Below are 19 T cell receptor beta chains sequenced from a single sample in a study of cytomegalovirus exposure and HLA in healthy donors. PCR amplification relied on 60 Vbeta primers (plus 13 Jbeta primers). Sequencing was performed with immunoSEQ multiplex PCR; in TCRdb, only in-frame clones are kept and a portion is missing. The sample lists roughly 150,000 clones; 75% were seen once. Input material: PBMCs. These receptors all come from a woman aged 45-65 years in good health and CMV-seropositive.

The gene calls are TRBV7-8 and TRBJ1-1; D possibly corresponds to TRBD1 (6 bases). Germline CDR1 is SGHVS and CDR2 is FQNEAQ. CDR3 length equals 14 residues. V dropped 5 bases and J dropped 6 bases, with 16 bases sitting between them. Here the CDR3 DNA reads TGTGCCAGCAGCCCGGAGCCAGGGGCGGCTGAAGCTTTCTTT. Protein sequence: CASSPEPGAAEAFF.

Here the CDR3 reads CASSYSSLGVPDTQYF. The CDR3 DNA reads TGTGCCAGCAGTTACTCGTCTCTCGGGGTACCAGATACGCAGTATTTT. The V and J genes are TRBV6-5 and TRBJ2-3, with D possibly TRBD2 on 5 matching bases. Trimming pared 0 bases from V and 4 bases from J, leaving 14 bases between. The CDR3 contains 16 residues. Germline CDR1 MNHEY, CDR2 SVGAGI.

This clone turned up a few times. The junction departs from germline at one end; a sequencing error may be responsible. This chain joins TRBV7-9 and TRBJ1-2, with D tentatively TRBD1 (5 bases). The length of the CDR3 is 16 residues. Germline CDR1 reads SEHNR; CDR2 reads FQNEAQ (reference sequence). CDR3 sequence reads: CSSSLDLTEANYGYTF. For the CDR3, the DNA is TGTTCCAGCAGCTTAGACTTGACAGAAGCTAACTATGGCTACACCTTC.

This chain links TRBV9 with TRBJ1-2; 7 bases line up with TRBD1. Trimming at V came to 3 bases and at J to 2 bases, leaving 10 bases not matched to a gene. Germline assignment: CDR1 SGDLS and CDR2 YYNGEE. The CDR3 has 16 residues. CDR3 DNA: TGTGCCAGCAGCGCTGGGGCAGGGGGATACAACTATGGCTACACCTTC. Its translation is CASSAGAGGYNYGYTF.

The chain has TRBV5-6 and TRBJ2-5; 10 bases are a match to TRBD2. Germline CDR1 SGHDT, CDR2 YYEEEE. The J segment lost 0 bases and the V segment lost 3 bases, leaving 8 bases of the junction unmatched. CDR3 length: 17 residues. CDR3 bases: TGTGCCAGCAGCTATTCGTCTAGCGGGGGCTACCAAGAGACCCAGTACTTC. Translating it yields CASSYSSSGGYQETQYF. Drawing the rest from reference TRBV5-6 and TRBJ2-5, the complete variable domain is DAGVTQSPTHLIKTRGQQVTLRCSPKSGHDTVSWYQQALGQGPQFIFQYYEEEERQRGNFPDRFSGHQFPNYSSELNVNALLLGDSALYLCASSYSSSGGYQETQYFGPGTRLLVL.

This chain connects TRBV10-2 to TRBJ2-5; maybe TRBD2 (6 bases). Trimming pared 1 base from V and 1 base from J, leaving 13 bases between. The CDR3 has 16 residues. The germline gives CDR1 WSHSY, CDR2 SAAADI. CDR3 amino acids: CASSELGGGPQETQYF. CDR3 DNA: TGCGCCAGCAGTGAGTTGGGAGGCGGGCCCCAAGAGACCCAGTACTTC.

This rearrangement joins TRBV19 to TRBJ1-4; possibly TRBD1 for D (5 bases). The germline V gene has CDR1 LNHDA and CDR2 SQIVND (reference sequence). The length of the CDR3 is 18 residues. The V gene lost 1 base and the J gene lost 0 bases, with 15 bases spanning the gap. CDR3 region: CASSIGVMGLSTNEKLFF. CDR3 coding DNA: TGTGCCAGTAGTATAGGGGTTATGGGGCTCTCAACTAATGAAAAACTGTTTTTT.

This clone was detected only a few times. This chain uses TRBV27 with TRBJ2-5, with TRBD2 as a possible D gene (6 bases). Deletions cut 3 bases from V and 7 bases from J, with 9 bases between. Germline CDR1 reads MNHEY; CDR2 reads SMNVEV (reference sequence). The CDR3 sequence is 12 residues long. CDR3 DNA sequence: TGTGCCAGCAGTTTGGAGGGCGGGACCCAGTACTTC. Residues: CASSLEGGTQYF.

This chain joins TRBV6-1 and TRBJ1-5; TRBD1 agrees at 9 bases. Germline V gives CDR1 MNHNS, CDR2 SASEGT. V was clipped by 4 bases and J by 4 bases; unmatched bases: 5. The CDR3 covers 15 residues. In DNA, the CDR3 is TGTGCCAGCAGTGCCGGGACAGGGAAAAATCAGCCCCAGCATTTT. This translates into CASSAGTGKNQPQHF.

This sequence joins TRBV5-1 and TRBJ2-2; TRBD2 is a possible D gene (5 bases). The CDR3 covers 15 residues. Deletions cut 2 bases from V and 0 bases from J, with 8 bases between. Germline values: CDR1 SGHRS, CDR2 YFSETQ. Here the CDR3 DNA reads TGCGCCAGCAGCTTCCCGGGGACGAACACCGGGGAGCTGTTTTTT. It specifies CASSFPGTNTGELFF.

The chain employs TRBV2 and TRBJ2-5, with no clear D. Germline-derived CDR1 and CDR2 are SNHLY and FYNNEI. The V gene lost 4 bases and the J gene lost 4 bases, with 13 bases spanning the gap. The CDR3 has 14 residues. Here the CDR3 DNA reads TGTGCCAGCAGTGGTTCCAGCGTCGGAGAGACCCAGTACTTC. This translates into CASSGSSVGETQYF. Complete variable domain (other parts from reference TRBV2 and TRBJ2-5): EPEVTQTPSHQVTQMGQEVILRCVPISNHLYFYWYRQILGQKVEFLVSFYNNEISEKSEIFDDQFSVERPDGSNFTLKIRSTKLEDSAMYFCASSGSSVGETQYFGPGTRLLVL.

The chain joins TRBV18 to TRBJ2-1; TRBD2 agrees at 15 bases. Germline V gene lookup returns CDR1 KGHSH and CDR2 LQKENI. J was trimmed by 7 bases and V by 3 bases; bases with no gene match: 4. The length of the CDR3 is 16 residues. The CDR3 nucleotides are TGTGCCAGCTCACCGCCCGGGACTAGCGGGGGGAATGAGCAGTTCTTC. Protein product: CASSPPGTSGGNEQFF. The full variable domain, with the rest looked up from reference TRBV18 and TRBJ2-1, is NAGVMQNPRHLVRRRGQEARLRCSPMKGHSHVYWYRQLPEEGLKFMVYLQKENIIDESGMPKERFSAEFPKEGPSILRIQQVVRGDSAAYFCASSPPGTSGGNEQFFGPGTRLTVL.

The chain joins TRBV30 to TRBJ1-2; D gene unclear. There are 13 residues in the CDR3. The V gene lost 4 bases and the J gene lost 2 bases, with 11 bases spanning the gap. Germline V gene sequence: CDR1 GTSNPN, CDR2 SVGIG (reference sequence). CDR3: CAWNGLGNYGYTF. The CDR3 DNA reads TGTGCCTGGAACGGTCTCGGGAACTATGGCTACACCTTC.

CDR3 sequence reads: CASSLAQQRSYTF. CDR3 DNA: TGTGCCAGCAGCTTGGCGCAGCAGCGGAGCTACACCTTC. The chain recombines TRBV5-4 with TRBJ1-2; D is ambiguous. V was cut by 0 bases and J by 9 bases, with 12 bases left in between. Per germline, CDR1 SGHNT and CDR2 YYREEE (reference sequence). The length of the CDR3 is 13 residues. Full variable domain (outside the CDR3, taken from reference TRBV5-4 and TRBJ1-2): ETGVTQSPTHLIKTRGQQVTLRCSSQSGHNTVSWYQQALGQGPQFIFQYYREEENGRGNFPPRFSGLQFPNYSSELNVNALELDDSALYLCASSLAQQRSYTFGSGTRLTVV.

The chain couples TRBV5-1 to TRBJ1-2, with D perhaps TRBD1 (5 bases). Germline assignment: CDR1 SGHRS and CDR2 YFSETQ. This CDR3 region has 14 residues. The V and J ends lost 1 base and 2 bases respectively, with 9 bases between them. CDR3 bases: TGCGCCAGCAGCTTGTCGACAGCCAACTATGGCTACACCTTC. Translation: CASSLSTANYGYTF.

The chain's CDR3 is CASSLVPIGSQYF. The CDR3 DNA is TGCGCCAGCAGCTTGGTCCCAATTGGGAGCCAGTACTTC. The chain employs TRBV5-1 and TRBJ2-5, with D possibly matching TRBD2 (5 bases). Deletions cut 0 bases from V and 10 bases from J, with 13 bases between. Germline V gene data show CDR1 as SGHRS and CDR2 as YFSETQ. The CDR3 has 13 residues.

This clone was counted ten times or more. The chain recombines TRBV15 with TRBJ1-6; 7 bases fit TRBD1. V was clipped by 3 bases and J by 9 bases; unmatched bases: 11. Germline V gene data show CDR1 as LNHNV and CDR2 as YYDKDF (reference sequence). The CDR3 sequence is 16 residues long. The CDR3 region is CATSSANTGAGSPLHF. In nucleotides, the CDR3 is TGTGCCACCAGCAGCGCCAACACAGGGGCTGGTTCACCCCTCCACTTT. Looking up the rest from reference TRBV15 and TRBJ1-6 gives the full variable domain: DAMVIQNPRYQVTQFGKPVTLSCSQTLNHNVMYWYQQKSSQAPKLLFHYYDKDFNNEADTPDNFQSRRPNTSFCFLDIRSPGLGDTAMYLCATSSANTGAGSPLHFGNGTRLTVT.

This chain connects TRBV2 to TRBJ1-5, with a possible D match to TRBD1 (5 bases). The CDR3 length is 17 residues. Germline loops: CDR1 SNHLY, CDR2 FYNNEI. V was shortened by 4 bases and J by 2 bases, with 18 bases between the two germline ends. The CDR3 spells CASSVNYGGGGNQPQHF. CDR3 sequence (DNA): TGTGCCAGCAGTGTCAATTATGGTGGAGGGGGCAATCAGCCCCAGCATTTT. Full variable domain (rest looked up from reference TRBV2 and TRBJ1-5): EPEVTQTPSHQVTQMGQEVILRCVPISNHLYFYWYRQILGQKVEFLVSFYNNEISEKSEIFDDQFSVERPDGSNFTLKIRSTKLEDSAMYFCASSVNYGGGGNQPQHFGDGTRLSIL.

The chain joins TRBV5-1 to TRBJ1-4; D unresolved. The length of the CDR3 is 15 residues. The V gene's germline CDR1 is SGHRS and CDR2 YFSETQ. Between the trimmed V and J ends, which lost 4 bases and 0 bases, there was a span of 10 bases. The CDR3 nucleotides are TGCGCCAGCAGCCGGAGCGGGGCAACTAATGAAAAACTGTTTTTT. Its protein is CASSRSGATNEKLFF. Drawing the rest from reference TRBV5-1 and TRBJ1-4, the complete variable domain is KAGVTQTPRYLIKTRGQQVTLSCSPISGHRSVSWYQQTPGQGLQFLFEYFSETQRNKGNFPGRFSGRQFSNSRSEMNVSTLELGDSALYLCASSRSGATNEKLFFGSGTQLSVL.